The clone carrying this TCR beta chain showed up just a few times. The data were obtained in a study of cytomegalovirus exposure and HLA in healthy donors. The PCR was carried out with 60 Vbeta primers and 13 Jbeta primers. Profiling relied on immunoSEQ multiplex PCR, and the TCRdb table lists in-frame clones only, not all of them. The sample has 95,000 to 150,000 clones; about two thirds are singletons. Between the trimmed V and J ends, which lost 0 bases and 5 bases, there was a span of 16 bases. The CDR3 has 16 amino acids. Germline V gene lookup returns CDR1 MNHEY and CDR2 SVGAGI. The sequencing sample was made of PBMCs. J is TRBJ2-5 and V is TRBV6-5; maybe TRBD2 (7 bases). This clonotype was sampled from a woman in her thirties or forties in good health and CMV-seropositive. CDR3 protein: CASSYSPVGGRETQYF. CDR3 coding DNA: TGTGCCAGCAGTTACTCCCCGGTGGGGGGGCGTGAGACCCAGTACTTC.